The present TCR beta chain was sequenced within a study of T cell responses to AZD1222 COVID-19 vaccine. Measured with immunoSEQ multiplex PCR; TCRdb has only the in-frame clones, and not every one. The table lists around 80,000 clones, around nine tenths of them singletons. CDR1 and CDR2 (germline): GTSNPN, SVGIG (reference sequence). The CDR3 runs to 13 residues. Trimming pared 7 bases from V and 2 bases from J, leaving 12 bases between. The gene calls are TRBV30 and TRBJ2-1; perhaps TRBD2 as D (5 bases). The sequencing used peripheral blood, collected on day 0 of AZD1222 vaccination. The clonotype was recovered from an adult in good health. The CDR3 protein is CASRSGPYNEQFF. In DNA, the CDR3 is TGTGCCTCCCGGAGCGGACCCTACAATGAGCAGTTCTTC.